The 21 T cell receptor beta chains below come from one sample, sequenced in a study of OX40 agonist ivuxolimab in advanced cancers. TCRdb's copy holds only in-frame clones and misses some; the assay was immunoSEQ multiplex PCR. The table shows around 34,000 clones, with 81% occurring only once. The sequencing used CD4+ or CD8+ T cells sorted from blood, collected in a trial of the OX40 agonist ivuxolimab. The origin of the receptors is an adult with an advanced solid tumor such as melanoma, head and neck, liver or kidney cancer.

V is TRBV9 and J is TRBJ2-1, with 13 bases that match TRBD2. V was clipped by 3 bases and J by 7 bases; unmatched bases: 10. Germline V gene data show CDR1 as SGDLS and CDR2 as YYNGEE. The CDR3 loop spans 17 amino acids. The CDR3 here is CASSASFGTSGTNEQFF. CDR3 in DNA: TGTGCCAGCAGCGCCTCTTTCGGGACTAGCGGGACTAATGAGCAGTTCTTC.

V usage is TRBV9 and J usage is TRBJ2-1; 7 bases line up with TRBD2. Germline assignment: CDR1 SGDLS and CDR2 YYNGEE. V lost 4 bases, J lost 4 bases, and 8 bases stayed unmatched. The CDR3 has 15 amino acids. The CDR3 DNA follows: TGTGCCAGCAGCATAACTAGCGTGAATTACAATGAGCAGTTCTTC. Its protein product is CASSITSVNYNEQFF.

This chain links TRBV7-9 with TRBJ1-1, with D maybe TRBD1 (5 bases). CDR1 and CDR2 from the germline V gene are SEHNR and FQNEAQ (reference sequence). The length of the CDR3 is 12 residues. Trimming took 3 bases from V and 11 from J, leaving 13 bases between them. The CDR3 loop reads CASSFREGVAFF. Here the CDR3 DNA reads TGTGCCAGCAGCTTCAGGGAAGGGGTTGCTTTCTTT.

This sequence joins TRBV5-1 and TRBJ2-3; no clear D. The CDR3 is made up of 13 amino acids. V lost 1 base and J lost 4, with 7 bases in between. Germline V gives CDR1 SGHRS, CDR2 YFSETQ. DNA of the CDR3: TGCGCCAGCAGCTTGATACAGCCAGATACGCAGTATTTT. The encoded protein is CASSLIQPDTQYF.

With respect to this clone: With a much larger clone just one base away, this may be a read error. The chain couples TRBV10-3 to TRBJ1-1, with unresolved D. The CDR3 is 14 amino acids. Germline lookup yields CDR1 ENHRY and CDR2 SYGVKD. Here the CDR3 DNA reads TGTACCATCAAGAATCAGGTCCGCAACCTTGAAGCTTTCTTT. This translates into CTIKNQVRNLEAFF.

This clone was counted only a few times. The J gene is TRBJ2-7, the V gene TRBV7-2; D not certain. The CDR3 has 16 residues. The germline V gene encodes CDR1 SGHTA and CDR2 FQGNSA. V lost 4 bases and J 2 bases, leaving 18 bases between the germline ends. In nucleotides, the CDR3 is TGTGCCAGCAGCTACCTCCTGGGGTCGGTAGCCTACGAGCAGTACTTC. Its translation is CASSYLLGSVAYEQYF.

The rearrangement joins TRBV6-1 to TRBJ1-2; 10 nucleotides match TRBD1. Unmatched junction bases numbered 11, after V lost 4 bases and J lost 3 bases. CDR3 length equals 17 residues. Germline assignment: CDR1 MNHNS and CDR2 SASEGT. CDR3 residues: CASSALSGQGRYYGYTF. Here the CDR3 DNA reads TGTGCCAGCAGTGCCCTATCGGGACAGGGGAGATACTATGGCTACACCTTC.

The chain carries TRBV15 and TRBJ1-5; no reliable D call. In germline, CDR1 is LNHNV, CDR2 YYDKDF (reference sequence). The CDR3 has 14 amino acids. V lost 0 bases and J 5 bases, leaving 8 bases between the germline ends. The CDR3 region is CATSRDKIDQPQHF. CDR3 coding DNA: TGTGCCACCAGCAGAGATAAGATAGATCAGCCCCAGCATTTT.

This clone was seen a handful of times. This chain connects TRBV7-2 to TRBJ1-6; no definite D call. V lost 3 bases, J lost 6 bases, and 9 bases lay in between. Germline CDR1 and CDR2: SGHTA and FQGNSA. The CDR3 extends over 14 amino acids. DNA for the CDR3: TGTGCCAGCAGCTTTTGGCAAACTAATTCACCCCTCCACTTT. Amino acid sequence: CASSFWQTNSPLHF.

V usage is TRBV5-6 and J usage is TRBJ1-6; 8 nucleotides match TRBD1. Germline-derived CDR1 and CDR2 are SGHDT and YYEEEE. The CDR3 extends over 15 amino acids. The V gene end was trimmed by 4 bases and the J gene end by 3 bases; junction bases not matched to a gene: 3. This CDR3 reads CASSVQGDYNSPLHF. CDR3 in DNA: TGTGCCAGCAGCGTACAGGGGGACTATAATTCACCCCTCCACTTT.

The gene calls are TRBV29-1 and TRBJ1-2, with a tentative D call TRBD1 (6 bases). The germline V gene encodes CDR1 SQVTM and CDR2 ANQGSEA. This CDR3 is 15 amino acids long. Trimming took 6 bases from V and 4 from J, leaving 21 bases between them. DNA of the CDR3: TGCAGCGTGGCGAAGGTATTGGGGGGCAGCTATGGCTACACCTTC. Its protein product is CSVAKVLGGSYGYTF.

The chain uses TRBV2 and TRBJ2-5; unclear D gene. The V end was cut by 6 bases, the J end by 4 bases, with 9 bases between. The length of the CDR3 is 12 residues. CDR1 and CDR2 (germline): SNHLY, FYNNEI. CDR3 DNA sequence: TGTGCCAGCAGAAGGGAAGTAGAGACCCAGTACTTC. Translated: CASRREVETQYF.

CDR3 bases: TGTGCCAGCAGCTTTACTGGTCAAGGGGGCTCCTACAATGAGCAGTTCTTC. Encoded protein: CASSFTGQGGSYNEQFF. The chain combines TRBV7-9 with TRBJ2-1; D perhaps matches TRBD1 (6 bases). The germline V gene has CDR1 SEHNR and CDR2 FQNEAQ (reference sequence). V dropped 3 bases and J dropped 0 bases, with 15 bases sitting between them. The CDR3 is 17 amino acids.

Remarks on this clone: With a much larger clone just one base away, this may be a read error. For the CDR3, the DNA is TGTGCCAGCAGTTCGAGCCCAGGGGAGCAGTTCTTC. Translating it yields CASSSSPGEQFF. The genes are TRBV28 and TRBJ2-1, with D possibly matching TRBD1 (5 bases). Germline CDR1 and CDR2: MDHEN and SYDVKM. CDR3 length equals 12 residues. Trimming took off 4 bases at V and 10 bases at J, with 11 bases between the two ends.

V is TRBV5-1 and J is TRBJ1-4, with 8 nucleotides matching TRBD1. V shed 4 bases and J 7 bases; nucleotides not matched to a gene: 9. The CDR3 spans 15 residues. The germline V gene encodes CDR1 SGHRS and CDR2 YFSETQ. DNA of the CDR3: TGCGCCAGCAGCAACCAGGGGGCGCGGGGTGAAAAACTGTTTTTT. Protein product: CASSNQGARGEKLFF.

The chain carries TRBV18 and TRBJ1-1; D remains unclear. Deletions cut 5 bases from V and 4 bases from J, with 11 bases between. The CDR3 has 13 amino acids. CDR1 KGHSH and CDR2 LQKENI come from the germline V gene. In DNA, the CDR3 is TGTGCCAGCTCATCAGGACCGAGCACTGAAGCTTTCTTT. Translated: CASSSGPSTEAFF.

The chain has TRBV7-8 and TRBJ2-3; possible D gene TRBD2, 6 bases. This CDR3 is built from 16 residues. V gave up 1 base and J gave up 1 base, with 12 bases separating them. Germline V gene lookup returns CDR1 SGHVS and CDR2 FQNEAQ. The CDR3 here is CASSLDGGARTDTQYF. In DNA, the CDR3 is TGTGCCAGCAGCTTAGACGGCGGGGCCCGCACAGATACGCAGTATTTT.

This chain links TRBV2 with TRBJ2-3; D is undetermined. The CDR3 has 14 residues. The germline V gene encodes CDR1 SNHLY and CDR2 FYNNEI. Between the trimmed V and J ends, which lost 7 bases and 0 bases, there was a span of 11 bases. DNA for the CDR3: TGTGCCAGCAAGTTTGCGGCTAGCACAGATACGCAGTATTTT. It is translated as CASKFAASTDTQYF.

The chain joins TRBV5-1 to TRBJ2-5; D is undetermined. Germline V gives CDR1 SGHRS, CDR2 YFSETQ. The V end lost 2 bases, the J end lost 0 bases, and 5 bases lay between the germline ends. The CDR3 spans 13 residues. CDR3 sequence (DNA): TGCGCCAGCAGCTTATCAAACCAAGAGACCCAGTACTTC. Its protein is CASSLSNQETQYF.

This clone has just a few counts. The chain combines TRBV30 with TRBJ1-1; D remains unclear. The ends were cut back, 1 base at V and 7 bases at J, with 16 bases in the middle. In germline, CDR1 is GTSNPN, CDR2 SVGIG (reference sequence). The CDR3 spans 14 residues. CDR3 DNA sequence: TGTGCCTGGAGTGAAAGAGGGAAAGACGGTGAAGCTTTCTTT. This translates into CAWSERGKDGEAFF.

This chain links TRBV13 with TRBJ2-3, with D possibly being TRBD1 (6 bases). CDR3 size: 16 residues. V lost 5 bases to trimming and J lost 3 bases, with 18 bases between them. CDR1 and CDR2 from the germline V gene are PRHDT and FYEKMQ (reference sequence). CDR3 bases: TGTGCCAGCAGCCGACCCGGGACAAGTGGAACAGATACGCAGTATTTT. It codes for CASSRPGTSGTDTQYF. Full variable domain (remainder filled in from reference TRBV13 and TRBJ2-3): AAGVIQSPRHLIKEKRETATLKCYPIPRHDTVYWYQQGPGQDPQFLISFYEKMQSDKGSIPDRFSAQQFSDYHSELNMSSLELGDSALYFCASSRPGTSGTDTQYFGPGTRLTVL.